Sequencing of this T cell receptor beta chain was carried out in a study of Graves' ophthalmopathy and Graves' hyperthyroidism. Exclusion covered patients with other autoimmune diseases or uncontrolled infections (as well as pregnancy or lactation). RNA served as the template for amplifying TCR beta CDR3 regions. First-round RT-PCR relied on HTBI primers, and a second-round multiplex PCR came next. From the multiplex PCR reads, TCRdb called clonotypes with MiXCR, one entry per CDR3 protein. Here the sample spans 500,000 to 700,000 distinct CDR3 sequences, approximately 37% being singletons. Whole-study results and caveats: Sensitivity of 55% to 71% and specificity of approximately 73% were achieved by the model that predicted ophthalmopathy progression.

This clonotype was counted at least ten times. Its antigen is undetermined. One junction end does not reproduce the germline sequence, and a read error may be involved. The CDR3 is 15 amino acids. CDR1 and CDR2 from the germline V gene are SSHAT and FNYEAQ (reference sequence). The genes are TRBV7-7 and TRBJ2-7, with D maybe TRBD1 (5 bases). Sequencing used peripheral blood or thyroid tissue (not recorded which). The receptor comes from an adult man with Graves' hyperthyroidism. The CDR3 protein is CASSLAQGRDYEQYF. DNA for the CDR3: TGTGCTAGCAGCTTGGCCCAGGGAAGGGACTACGAGCAGTACTTC.